The clone carrying this T cell receptor (beta chain) was seen repeatedly, ten times or more. This CDR3 is 15 amino acids long. Per germline, CDR1 SGHTA and CDR2 FQGNSA. The V and J ends lost 3 bases and 8 bases, in that order; junction bases with no gene match: 9. TCRdb re-called the RT-PCR reads through MiXCR, storing one row per CDR3 protein. Of about 700,000 distinct CDR3 sequences detected, approximately 15% appear once; the ten largest clones hold roughly 3.9%. The sample consisted of memory CD4+ T cells from blood. V is TRBV7-2 and J is TRBJ2-1; TRBD2 aligns across 8 bases. The TCR sequence derives from a female donor in good health, serving as a healthy control. The CDR3, as DNA: TGTGCCAGCAGCTTCGTAGCGGGACCGGACGATGAGCAGTTCTTC. Translated, it gives CASSFVAGPDDEQFF.